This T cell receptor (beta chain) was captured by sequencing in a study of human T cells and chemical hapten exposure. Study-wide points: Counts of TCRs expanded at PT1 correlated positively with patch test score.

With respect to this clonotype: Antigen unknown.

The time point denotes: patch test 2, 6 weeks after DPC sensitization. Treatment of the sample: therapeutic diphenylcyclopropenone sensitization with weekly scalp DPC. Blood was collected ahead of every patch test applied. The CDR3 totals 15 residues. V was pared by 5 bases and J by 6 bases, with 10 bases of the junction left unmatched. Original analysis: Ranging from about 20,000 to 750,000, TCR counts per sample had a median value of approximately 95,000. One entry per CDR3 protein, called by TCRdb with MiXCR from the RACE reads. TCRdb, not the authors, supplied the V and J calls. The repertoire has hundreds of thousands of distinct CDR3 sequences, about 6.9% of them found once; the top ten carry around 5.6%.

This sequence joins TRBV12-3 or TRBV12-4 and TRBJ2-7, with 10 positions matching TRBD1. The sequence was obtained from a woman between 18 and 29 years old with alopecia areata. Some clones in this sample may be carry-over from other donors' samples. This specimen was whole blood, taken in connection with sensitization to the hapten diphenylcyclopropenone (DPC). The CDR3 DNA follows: TGTGCCAGCAGTCTGAGGGACAGGGGACCCATCGAGCAGTACTTC. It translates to CASSLRDRGPIEQYF.